These 9 T cell receptor beta chains came from one sample sequenced in a study of blood T cell repertoires in COVID-19. Assay used: immunoSEQ multiplex PCR; TCRdb lists only in-frame clones, some missing. The sample records over 35,000 clones, about 81% being singletons. The sequenced sample was peripheral blood. The source is a man aged 35 to 55 with active or convalescent COVID-19.

The V and J genes are TRBV6-5 and TRBJ2-1; 8 bases fit TRBD1. CDR1 is MNHEY, CDR2 SVGAGI, per germline. This CDR3 has 15 amino acids. With V trimmed by 8 bases and J by 3 bases, 9 bases remained unmatched. In nucleotides, the CDR3 is TGTGCCAGCCCTAAGCCGGGACAGGACTACAATGAGCAGTTCTTC. This sequence encodes CASPKPGQDYNEQFF.

The chain has TRBV14 and TRBJ2-7; D is uncertain. Germline V CDR1 and CDR2: SGHDN, FVKESK. Trimming stripped 1 base from V and 7 bases from J, with 14 bases between. The CDR3 is made up of 14 amino acids. The CDR3 DNA reads as TGTGCCAGCAGCCAAGCCGCAGGATCTGGGGAGCAGTACTTC. This sequence encodes CASSQAAGSGEQYF.

This clone was detected a few times. The chain is built from TRBV19 and TRBJ2-1; TRBD2 aligns across 14 bases. The CDR3 runs to 16 residues. With V trimmed by 5 bases and J by 7 bases, 7 bases remained unmatched. Germline V gives CDR1 LNHDA, CDR2 SQIVND (reference sequence). This CDR3 reads CASSPLGLAGANEQFF. In DNA form, the CDR3 reads TGTGCCAGTAGTCCCTTGGGACTAGCGGGAGCAAATGAGCAGTTCTTC.

This clone was detected only once. The chain links TRBV10-3 to TRBJ2-3, with TRBD2 identical over 11 bases. There are 15 residues in the CDR3. Trimming at V came to 3 bases and at J to 6 bases, leaving 5 bases not matched to a gene. Germline V gene lookup returns CDR1 ENHRY and CDR2 SYGVKD. CDR3 sequence: CAISDRSGRVDTQYF. CDR3 DNA sequence: TGTGCCATCAGTGACCGTAGCGGGAGGGTGGATACGCAGTATTTT.

The chain has TRBV5-5 and TRBJ1-5; 9 nucleotides align to TRBD1. J was trimmed by 0 bases and V by 1 base; bases with no gene match: 11. The CDR3 has 19 residues. Germline assignment: CDR1 SGHKS and CDR2 YYEKEE (reference sequence). The CDR3 DNA is TGTGCCAGCAGCTTGAACTTGGGACAGGGTTCCCTTAGCAATCAGCCCCAGCATTTT. This sequence encodes CASSLNLGQGSLSNQPQHF.

This chain links TRBV29-1 with TRBJ2-1; a possible D gene is TRBD2 (5 bases). The CDR3 extends over 15 amino acids. Germline V gives CDR1 SQVTM, CDR2 ANQGSEA. The germline V and J ends were trimmed by 3 bases and 2 bases, with 14 bases remaining between them. The CDR3 is CSVDLEGHPYNEQFF. The CDR3 DNA sequence: TGCAGCGTTGATCTCGAGGGCCACCCCTACAATGAGCAGTTCTTC.

The rearrangement joins TRBV15 to TRBJ1-3, with unresolved D. Per germline, CDR1 LNHNV and CDR2 YYDKDF (reference sequence). The CDR3 is 13 amino acids. Trimming cost V 0 bases and J 5 bases, with 5 bases left between them. CDR3 sequence reads: CATSRDQRNTIYF. The CDR3 DNA follows: TGTGCCACCAGCAGAGATCAGAGAAACACCATATATTTT.

The gene calls are TRBV4-2 and TRBJ2-1; TRBD2 matches 10 bases. The germline gives CDR1 LGHNA, CDR2 YNFKEQ. The CDR3 length is 14 residues. V shed 4 bases and J 6 bases; nucleotides not matched to a gene: 3. CDR3 nucleotide sequence: TGTGCCAGCAGCCTACAGCGGGAGGGCAATGAGCAGTTCTTC. It specifies CASSLQREGNEQFF.

The CDR3 DNA sequence: TGCAGCGTTGAAGAGAGGGGGAGTGAAAAACTGTTTTTT. Translated, it gives CSVEERGSEKLFF. The chain uses TRBV29-1 and TRBJ1-4; the D gene is possibly TRBD1 (6 bases). The CDR3 consists of 13 residues. V gave up 0 bases and J gave up 7 bases, with 9 bases separating them. The germline V gene encodes CDR1 SQVTM and CDR2 ANQGSEA.